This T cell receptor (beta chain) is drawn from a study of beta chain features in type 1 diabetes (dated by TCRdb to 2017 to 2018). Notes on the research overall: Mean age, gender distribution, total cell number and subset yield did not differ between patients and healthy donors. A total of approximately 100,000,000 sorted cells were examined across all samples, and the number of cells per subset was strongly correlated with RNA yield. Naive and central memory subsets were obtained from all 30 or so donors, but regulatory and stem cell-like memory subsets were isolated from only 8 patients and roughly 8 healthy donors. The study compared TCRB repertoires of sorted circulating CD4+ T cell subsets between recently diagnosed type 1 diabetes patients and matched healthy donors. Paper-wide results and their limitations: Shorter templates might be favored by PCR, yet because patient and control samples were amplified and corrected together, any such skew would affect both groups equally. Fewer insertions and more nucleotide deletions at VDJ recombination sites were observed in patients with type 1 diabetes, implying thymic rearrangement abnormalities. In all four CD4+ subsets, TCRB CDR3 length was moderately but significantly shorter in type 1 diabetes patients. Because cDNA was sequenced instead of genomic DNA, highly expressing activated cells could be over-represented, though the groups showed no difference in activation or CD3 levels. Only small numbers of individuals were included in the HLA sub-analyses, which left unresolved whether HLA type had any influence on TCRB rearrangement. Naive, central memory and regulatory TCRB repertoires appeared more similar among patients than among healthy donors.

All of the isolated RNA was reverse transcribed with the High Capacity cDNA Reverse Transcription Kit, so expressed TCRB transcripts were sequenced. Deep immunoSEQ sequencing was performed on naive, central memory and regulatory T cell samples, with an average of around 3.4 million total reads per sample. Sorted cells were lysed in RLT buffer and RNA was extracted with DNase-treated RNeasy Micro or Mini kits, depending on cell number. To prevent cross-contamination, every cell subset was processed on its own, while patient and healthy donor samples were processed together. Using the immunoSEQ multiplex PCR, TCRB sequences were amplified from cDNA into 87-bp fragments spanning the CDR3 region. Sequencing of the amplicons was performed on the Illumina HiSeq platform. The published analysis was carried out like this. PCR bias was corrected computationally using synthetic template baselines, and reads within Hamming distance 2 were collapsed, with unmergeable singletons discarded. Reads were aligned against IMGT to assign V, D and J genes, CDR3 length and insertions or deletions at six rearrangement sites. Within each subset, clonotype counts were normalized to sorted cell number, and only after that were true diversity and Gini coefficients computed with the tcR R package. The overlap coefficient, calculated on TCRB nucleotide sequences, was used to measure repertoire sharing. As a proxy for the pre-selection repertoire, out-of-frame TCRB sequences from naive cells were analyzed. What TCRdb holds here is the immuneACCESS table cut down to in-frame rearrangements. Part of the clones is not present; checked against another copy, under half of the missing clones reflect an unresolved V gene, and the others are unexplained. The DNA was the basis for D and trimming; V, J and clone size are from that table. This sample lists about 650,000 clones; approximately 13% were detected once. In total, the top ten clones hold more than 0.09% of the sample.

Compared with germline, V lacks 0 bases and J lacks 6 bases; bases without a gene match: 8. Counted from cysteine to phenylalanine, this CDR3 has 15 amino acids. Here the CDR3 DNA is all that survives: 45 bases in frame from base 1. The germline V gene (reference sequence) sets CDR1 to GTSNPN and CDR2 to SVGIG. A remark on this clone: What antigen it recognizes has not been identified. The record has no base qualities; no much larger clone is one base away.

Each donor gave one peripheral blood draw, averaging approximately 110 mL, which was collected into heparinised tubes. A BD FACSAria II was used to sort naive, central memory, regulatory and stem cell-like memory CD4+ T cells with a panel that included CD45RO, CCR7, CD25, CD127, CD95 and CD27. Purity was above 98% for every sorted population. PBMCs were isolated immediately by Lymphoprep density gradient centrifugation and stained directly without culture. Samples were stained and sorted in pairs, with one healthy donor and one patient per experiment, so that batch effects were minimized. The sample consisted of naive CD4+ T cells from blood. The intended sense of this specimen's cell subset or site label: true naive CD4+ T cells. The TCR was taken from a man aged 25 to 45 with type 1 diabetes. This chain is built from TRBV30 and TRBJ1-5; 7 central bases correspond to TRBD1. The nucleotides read TGTGCCTGGAGTGTCGGACAGGCGACCGGTCAGCCCCAGCATTTT. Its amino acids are CAWSVGQATGQPQHF.